This TCR beta chain emerged from a study of cytomegalovirus exposure and HLA in healthy donors. Overall study results and limits: A later analysis by the authors found several of the most significant clusters apparently linked to common viral pathogens. Analyses of presence and absence presupposed an approximately uniform sequencing depth across donors.

The primer mix had 60 Vbeta and 13 Jbeta primers. Clones were sequenced by immunoSEQ multiplex PCR, and TCRdb holds only the in-frame ones, with some missing. The sample lists under 200,000 clones; approximately 81% were seen once. Concerning this clone itself: Antigen specificity is unknown.

The TCR sequence derives from a boy aged 5-17 years in good health and CMV-seronegative. The material sequenced was PBMCs.

Written as DNA, the CDR3 is TGTGCCAGCCTACGAAACAGGGCGCATAACTATGGCTACACCTTC. It is translated as CASLRNRAHNYGYTF. The chain combines TRBV6-5 with TRBJ1-2; a weak D match, TRBD1 (6 bases). Trimming shortened V by 8 bases and J by 1 base, and 17 bases separated the two germline ends. The germline V gene encodes CDR1 MNHEY and CDR2 SVGAGI. The CDR3 has 15 residues.